The next 27 T cell receptor beta chains were all read from a single sample in a study of T cell responses to AZD1222 COVID-19 vaccine (dated by TCRdb to about 2021). Library method: the immunoSEQ multiplex PCR assay. Imported from immuneACCESS, the table was reduced by TCRdb to in-frame sequences with V and J called. These copies leave out some clones; in studies compared against another copy, an unresolved V gene accounts for under half, and the cause of the remainder is not known. The sample has around 160,000 clones on record, roughly 89% of them singletons. The ten largest account for 4% to 6% of the sample. The time point label, as the study defines it: baseline before first vaccination. The input for sequencing was peripheral blood, taken on day 0 of AZD1222 vaccination. The receptors derive from an adult in good health.

V usage is TRBV9 and J usage is TRBJ2-7, with D possibly matching TRBD1 (5 bases). This CDR3 contains 16 residues. CDR1 SGDLS and CDR2 YYNGEE come from the germline V gene. The V end was cut by 0 bases, the J end by 6 bases, with 19 bases between. The CDR3 sequence is CASSVAEQGPPVEQYF. The CDR3 region has the DNA TGTGCCAGCAGCGTAGCTGAGCAGGGCCCCCCCGTCGAGCAGTACTTC.

The chain links TRBV5-4 to TRBJ1-2; D is ambiguous. Germline CDR1 is SGHNT and CDR2 is YYREEE (reference sequence). The CDR3 has 13 amino acids. Trimming shortened V by 3 bases and J by 4 bases, and 10 bases separated the two germline ends. The chain's CDR3 is CASSSNEGYGYTF. The CDR3 DNA follows: TGTGCCAGCAGCTCAAACGAGGGCTATGGCTACACCTTC.

The CDR3 bases are TGTGCCAGCAGCTTTACGGGCCGCGCCTACAATCAGCCCCAGCATTTT. Protein: CASSFTGRAYNQPQHF. The J gene is TRBJ1-5, the V gene TRBV27; D not resolved. CDR1 MNHEY and CDR2 SMNVEV come from the germline V gene (reference sequence). V lost 6 bases and J lost 3, with 18 bases in between. The CDR3 extends over 16 amino acids.

This chain's CDR3 is CSVVGGFSSYNEQFF. The CDR3 DNA follows: TGCAGCGTTGTAGGCGGATTCAGCTCCTACAATGAGCAGTTCTTC. The chain combines TRBV29-1 with TRBJ2-1; no firm D call. V shed 4 bases and J shed 0 bases, with 13 bases lying between them. Germline V gives CDR1 SQVTM, CDR2 ANQGSEA. The CDR3 loop spans 15 amino acids.

The chain uses TRBV5-1 and TRBJ2-7; 10 bases are shared with TRBD1. Trimming took 3 bases from V and 2 from J; bases not matched to a gene: 2. The CDR3 runs to 14 residues. Germline CDR1 and CDR2: SGHRS and YFSETQ. The CDR3 loop reads CASSWDRGTYEQYF. The CDR3 coding sequence is TGCGCCAGCAGCTGGGACAGGGGAACCTACGAGCAGTACTTC.

The V gene is TRBV12-3 or TRBV12-4, the J gene TRBJ1-2; the D is unclear. This CDR3 has 12 residues. V lost 1 base and J 14 bases, leaving 14 bases between the germline ends. CDR3 nucleotide sequence: TGTGCCAGCAGTTTAGTCCGGGGAATAAGGACCTTC. Its protein product is CASSLVRGIRTF.

The chain employs TRBV6-5 and TRBJ1-2; D gene unclear. V was clipped by 5 bases and J by 4 bases, with 17 bases between them. The CDR3 contains 15 residues. CDR1 is MNHEY, CDR2 SVGAGI, per germline. The CDR3 sequence is CASSPLFGGAYGYTF. The CDR3 DNA follows: TGTGCCAGCAGTCCCCTCTTCGGTGGTGCCTATGGCTACACCTTC.

This sequence joins TRBV12-3 or TRBV12-4 and TRBJ1-2; TRBD1 might be the D (5 bases). The CDR3 covers 12 residues. Deletions cut 4 bases from V and 7 bases from J, with 10 bases between. The DNA for the CDR3 is TGTGCCAGCAGTTCAGGGTCGTCTGGCTACACCTTC. It yields the protein CASSSGSSGYTF.

There are a few counts of this clone. One end of the junction varies from germline; a read error may be responsible. The V call is TRBV3-1 (or the pseudogene TRBV3-2), the J call TRBJ2-5; D remains unclear. There are 11 residues in the CDR3. Germline lookup yields CDR1 LGHDT and CDR2 YNNKEL (reference sequence). The CDR3 is CASTQQETQYF. The CDR3 bases are TGTGCCAGCACCCAACAAGAGACCCAGTACTTC.

The DNA for the CDR3 is TGTGCCAGCTCCCCCTTTCTTACGGGGCAGTACGAGCAGTACTTC. This gives the protein CASSPFLTGQYEQYF. V is TRBV27 and J is TRBJ2-7; D possibly uses TRBD1 or TRBD2 (5 bases each). Germline CDR1 is MNHEY and CDR2 is SMNVEV (reference sequence). Trimming took off 8 bases at V and 4 bases at J, with 21 bases between the two ends. The CDR3 is made up of 15 amino acids.

The rearrangement links TRBV7-3 to TRBJ1-1, with no clear D. V was clipped by 5 bases and J by 2 bases, with 9 bases between them. The CDR3 sequence is 13 residues long. Germline lookup yields CDR1 SGHTA and CDR2 FQGTGA. CDR3 nucleotide sequence: TGTGCCAGCAGCCATGCCGAAAACACTGAAGCTTTCTTT. Translated, it gives CASSHAENTEAFF.

The chain employs TRBV12-3 or TRBV12-4 and TRBJ2-5, with D unclear. Trimming removed 5 bases at V and 5 bases at J, with 12 bases between. This CDR3 contains 13 residues. CDR3 DNA sequence: TGTGCCAGCAGTGGATACACGACGGAGACCCAGTACTTC. Residues: CASSGYTTETQYF.

The chain carries TRBV5-4 and TRBJ2-1; 7 bases match TRBD2. V was pared by 1 base and J by 7 bases, with 11 bases of the junction left unmatched. The CDR3 totals 16 residues. Germline V gene lookup returns CDR1 SGHNT and CDR2 YYREEE (reference sequence). CDR3 residues: CASSLPLGGKRNEQFF. The CDR3 nucleotides are TGTGCCAGCAGCTTGCCCCTGGGAGGGAAAAGGAATGAGCAGTTCTTC.

The chain joins TRBV6-5 to TRBJ1-1, with D possibly TRBD1 on 5 matching bases. The V gene's germline CDR1 is MNHEY and CDR2 SVGAGI. This CDR3 has 13 residues. Trimming cost V 8 bases and J 0 bases, with 10 bases left between them. The CDR3 spells CASSSRVNTEAFF. In DNA, the CDR3 is TGTGCCAGCTCGTCCAGGGTGAACACTGAAGCTTTCTTT.

The V call is TRBV29-1, the J call TRBJ2-2; 9 bases are shared with TRBD1. V trimming: 7 bases; J trimming: 5 bases; junction bases outside the gene matches: 8. Germline CDR1 and CDR2: SQVTM and ANQGSEA. This CDR3 spans 14 amino acids. CDR3 DNA sequence: TGCAGCGCTGCGGGACAGGGAGGAACCGGGGAGCTGTTTTTT. This translates into CSAAGQGGTGELFF.

V gene TRBV6-2 or TRBV6-3 combines with J gene TRBJ2-5; 13 bases match TRBD2. The CDR3 contains 15 residues. V shed 6 bases and J 4 bases; nucleotides not matched to a gene: 5. The V gene's germline CDR1 is MNHEY and CDR2 SVGEGT. The CDR3 reads CASSSGLAGVETQYF. CDR3 DNA sequence: TGTGCCAGCAGCTCCGGACTAGCGGGGGTAGAGACCCAGTACTTC.

This sequence joins TRBV15 and TRBJ2-7; TRBD2 might be the D (5 bases). Germline CDR1 LNHNV, CDR2 YYDKDF (reference sequence). CDR3 length equals 13 residues. Trimming took off 0 bases at V and 7 bases at J, with 10 bases between the two ends. The CDR3 DNA is TGTGCCACCAGCAGAGATCCCACGGGGGAGCAGTACTTC. Translated: CATSRDPTGEQYF.

The chain combines TRBV7-9 with TRBJ1-1, with D hard to call. CDR3 size: 13 residues. Germline V gene lookup returns CDR1 SEHNR and CDR2 FQNEAQ (reference sequence). Trimming shortened V by 5 bases and J by 2 bases, and 9 bases separated the two germline ends. CDR3: CASSREGNTEAFF. For the CDR3, the DNA is TGTGCCAGCAGCCGGGAGGGTAACACTGAAGCTTTCTTT.

The CDR3 here is CASSFNGNTEAFF. As DNA, the CDR3 is TGTGCCAGCAGCTTCAACGGGAACACTGAAGCTTTCTTT. This chain connects TRBV7-2 to TRBJ1-1; D is unresolved. The CDR3 consists of 13 residues. V lost 3 bases to trimming and J lost 1 base, with 6 bases between them. Germline loops: CDR1 SGHTA, CDR2 FQGNSA.

The chain combines TRBV6-5 with TRBJ1-4; D ambiguous. V was cut by 7 bases and J by 0 bases, with 9 bases left in between. CDR3 length: 14 residues. Germline CDR1 reads MNHEY; CDR2 reads SVGAGI. The CDR3 loop is CASMRAATNEKLFF. The CDR3 region has the DNA TGTGCCAGCATGCGGGCCGCAACTAATGAAAAACTGTTTTTT.

The chain carries TRBV6-2 or TRBV6-3 and TRBJ2-1; TRBD2 might be the D (6 bases). This CDR3 is built from 11 residues. Germline assignment: CDR1 MNHEY and CDR2 SVGEGT. V gave up 2 bases and J gave up 13 bases, with 9 bases separating them. The CDR3 DNA reads TGTGCCAGCAGTTACGGGGGGAACCAGTTCTTC. Translated, it gives CASSYGGNQFF.

The chain couples TRBV18 to TRBJ1-5, with 11 nucleotides matching TRBD1. The V segment lost 4 bases and the J segment 6 bases; nucleotides outside the gene matches: 5. This CDR3 has 15 residues. The germline V gene has CDR1 KGHSH and CDR2 LQKENI. This CDR3 reads CASSLDRGLRQPQHF. Written as DNA, the CDR3 is TGTGCCAGCTCACTGGACAGGGGGCTGCGTCAGCCCCAGCATTTT.

The rearrangement links TRBV27 to TRBJ1-6, with a weak D call TRBD1 (5 bases). The CDR3 extends over 17 amino acids. Germline CDR1 reads MNHEY; CDR2 reads SMNVEV (reference sequence). V lost 0 bases and J 4 bases, leaving 13 bases between the germline ends. Here the CDR3 reads CASSLSERGPYNSPLHF. CDR3 DNA: TGTGCCAGCAGTTTATCCGAGAGGGGACCGTATAATTCACCCCTCCACTTT.

J is TRBJ2-1 and V is TRBV6-2 or TRBV6-3; unclear D gene. The CDR3 runs to 12 residues. V gave up 0 bases and J gave up 8 bases, with 5 bases separating them. In germline, CDR1 is MNHEY, CDR2 SVGEGT. DNA for the CDR3: TGTGCCAGCAGTTACTCGAGCCATGAGCAGTTCTTC. Its translation is CASSYSSHEQFF.

V and J are TRBV6-6 and TRBJ2-7; tentatively, D is TRBD2 (6 bases). CDR1 MNHNY and CDR2 SVGAGI come from the germline V gene (reference sequence). The CDR3 consists of 16 residues. Trimming took off 7 bases at V and 0 bases at J, with 19 bases between the two ends. CDR3 protein: CASTVGSGGFSYEQYF. CDR3 DNA sequence: TGTGCCAGCACCGTTGGGTCCGGGGGATTCTCCTACGAGCAGTACTTC.

The chain has TRBV5-4 and TRBJ2-1; weak D call: TRBD1 (6 bases). The CDR3 is made up of 17 amino acids. Trimming removed 0 bases at V and 0 bases at J, with 13 bases between. CDR1 is SGHNT, CDR2 YYREEE, per germline (reference sequence). The CDR3 DNA is TGTGCCAGCAGCTTGGGACAGGCTCCTATCTCCTACAATGAGCAGTTCTTC. Its translation is CASSLGQAPISYNEQFF.

The gene calls are TRBV7-9 and TRBJ2-5, with a tentative D call TRBD2 (5 bases). V gave up 5 bases and J gave up 3 bases, with 16 bases separating them. This CDR3 contains 15 residues. Germline V CDR1 and CDR2: SEHNR, FQNEAQ (reference sequence). In DNA, the CDR3 is TGTGCCAGCAGCCAAGGGTCCGGGAACAAAGAGACCCAGTACTTC. Translated: CASSQGSGNKETQYF. Combining the CDR3 with reference TRBV7-9 and TRBJ2-5 gives the whole variable domain DTGVSQNPRHKITKRGQNVTFRCDPISEHNRLYWYRQTLGQGPEFLTYFQNEAQLEKSRLLSDRFSAERPKGSFSTLEIQRTEQGDSAMYLCASSQGSGNKETQYFGPGTRLLVL.